The entry that follows covers one T cell receptor (beta chain) sequence. The antigen is undetermined. As to treatment: approximately 11-day PBMC culture with coronavirus spike peptide pools or control peptides (ViraFEST assay). CD4+ T cells that came from the unexposed donor were collected before the COVID-19 pandemic (2011-2018). An Oncomine TCR Beta short-read assay was used to sequence the DNA from cultured CD4+ T cells. MiXCR was run by TCRdb on the PCR reads, yielding one entry per CDR3 protein. The sample has 9,500 to 10,000 distinct CDR3 sequences, 34% seen once; the top ten hold 32%. This specimen comes from a study of vaccination and CD4 T cells after COVID-19. The receptor's source is a human donor in good health. The sample consisted of CD4+ T cells from blood, cultured in vitro.

The CDR3 loop is CASKGTTREQFF. The CDR3 DNA reads TGCGCCAGCAAGGGGACCACTAGGGAGCAGTTCTTC. The chain has TRBV10-1 and TRBJ2-1, with D tentatively TRBD1 or TRBD2 (5 bases each). The germline V gene encodes CDR1 WNHNN and CDR2 SYGVQD (reference sequence). V lost 7 bases to trimming and J lost 10 bases, with 14 bases between them. CDR3 length: 12 amino acids.